The 16 T cell receptor beta chains given below trace back to one sample, sequenced in a study of cytomegalovirus exposure and HLA in healthy donors. The study ran its PCR with 60 Vbeta and 13 Jbeta primers. TCRdb keeps only in-frame clones here, not all; method: immunoSEQ multiplex PCR. Among around 140,000 clones listed, roughly four fifths were seen once. Sequenced input: PBMCs. These receptor sequences come from a woman aged 60-75 years in good health and CMV-seronegative.

This clone occurred a few times. The chain couples TRBV11-2 to TRBJ1-1; D remains unclear. The ends were cut back, 6 bases at V and 0 bases at J, with 14 bases in the middle. Germline V gene lookup returns CDR1 SGHAT and CDR2 FQNNGV. The CDR3 covers 15 residues. This chain's CDR3 is CASRPGRFMNTEAFF. The CDR3 bases are TGTGCCAGCAGACCAGGCCGGTTCATGAACACTGAAGCTTTCTTT.

The chain employs TRBV5-1 and TRBJ2-5; the match to TRBD1 covers 8 bases. This CDR3 is 16 amino acids long. Germline CDR1 reads SGHRS; CDR2 reads YFSETQ. V lost 4 bases and J lost 5; bases outside the gene matches: 13. CDR3 residues: CASSAYGQGRLETQYF. Written as DNA, the CDR3 is TGCGCCAGCAGCGCGTACGGACAGGGTCGTTTGGAGACCCAGTACTTC.

CDR3 sequence: CATSTGPAVQPQHF. The CDR3 DNA sequence: TGTGCCACTTCGACAGGGCCCGCGGTTCAGCCCCAGCATTTT. The chain joins TRBV7-2 to TRBJ1-5, with 7 bases matching TRBD1. The CDR3 contains 14 residues. V was clipped by 10 bases and J by 6 bases; unmatched bases: 12. Germline V gene data show CDR1 as SGHTA and CDR2 as FQGNSA.

The rearrangement uses TRBV30 and TRBJ1-4; a possible D gene is TRBD1 (6 bases). V dropped 5 bases and J dropped 2 bases, with 12 bases sitting between them. Germline values: CDR1 GTSNPN, CDR2 SVGIG (reference sequence). The CDR3 totals 14 residues. The CDR3 nucleotides are TGTGCCTGGCGTCTAGGGGGTACTAATGAAAAACTGTTTTTT. Amino acid sequence: CAWRLGGTNEKLFF. Complete variable domain (other parts from reference TRBV30 and TRBJ1-4): SQTIHQWPATLVQPVGSPLSLECTVEGTSNPNLYWYRQAAGRGLQLLFYSVGIGQISSEVPQNLSASRPQDRQFILSSKKLLLSDSGFYLCAWRLGGTNEKLFFGSGTQLSVL.

The CDR3 reads CAWSRSLIQFGSYNEQFF. CDR3 coding DNA: TGTGCCTGGAGCAGGTCACTCATCCAATTCGGTTCCTACAATGAGCAGTTCTTC. The genes are TRBV30 and TRBJ2-1; no firm D call. The germline V and J ends were trimmed by 3 bases and 1 base, with 22 bases remaining between them. Germline values: CDR1 GTSNPN, CDR2 SVGIG (reference sequence). CDR3 size: 18 residues.

On this clone itself: The same CDR3 also results from other DNA sequences found in this sample. In DNA, the CDR3 is TGTGCCAGCAGCCCCGCCGGGACAGGGGGAGGCTATGGCTACACCTTC. Residues: CASSPAGTGGGYGYTF. The rearrangement links TRBV7-6 to TRBJ1-2; 11 positions match TRBD1. Germline CDR1 and CDR2: SGHVS and FNYEAQ. This CDR3 comprises 16 residues. The V segment lost 5 bases and the J segment 4 bases; nucleotides outside the gene matches: 9.

The gene calls are TRBV4-1 and TRBJ2-1, with 7 bases matching TRBD2. CDR3 length equals 15 residues. With 3 bases clipped from V and 12 bases from J, the junction kept 14 bases outside the gene matches. Germline V gene sequence: CDR1 MGHRA, CDR2 YSYEKL. In nucleotides, the CDR3 is TGCGCCAGCAGCCAGGACATGACTAGCCTGAGGCGGCAGTTCTTC. Its translation is CASSQDMTSLRRQFF.

This clone was counted once. V and J are TRBV28 and TRBJ2-7; 9 bases agree with TRBD1. The CDR3 extends over 13 amino acids. The J segment lost 6 bases and the V segment lost 2 bases, leaving 2 bases of the junction unmatched. From germline, CDR1 is MDHEN and CDR2 SYDVKM. The CDR3 is CASSLRQGVEQYF. The DNA for the CDR3 is TGTGCCAGCAGTTTACGACAGGGGGTCGAGCAGTACTTC.

V is TRBV11-2 and J is TRBJ2-5; D is possibly TRBD2 (5 bases). The germline gives CDR1 SGHAT, CDR2 FQNNGV. The length of the CDR3 is 14 residues. The ends were cut back, 1 base at V and 2 bases at J, with 8 bases in the middle. The CDR3: CASSLARVQETQYF. In nucleotides, the CDR3 is TGTGCCAGCAGCTTAGCGAGGGTTCAAGAGACCCAGTACTTC.

The genes are TRBV4-1 and TRBJ1-1; D call uncertain. The CDR3 consists of 13 residues. Germline loops: CDR1 MGHRA, CDR2 YSYEKL. The ends were cut back, 2 bases at V and 1 base at J, with 5 bases in the middle. CDR3 bases: TGCGCCAGCAGCCAAACAGCGAACACTGAAGCTTTCTTT. Its translation: CASSQTANTEAFF.

This chain connects TRBV2 to TRBJ2-3; 10 bases align to TRBD2. This CDR3 region has 19 residues. The germline gives CDR1 SNHLY, CDR2 FYNNEI. The V segment lost 6 bases and the J segment 0 bases; nucleotides outside the gene matches: 15. CDR3 region: CASRFTSGAEFSSTDTQYF. CDR3 nucleotides: TGTGCCAGCAGGTTTACTAGCGGGGCAGAGTTCTCTAGCACAGATACGCAGTATTTT. Full variable domain (outside the CDR3, taken from reference TRBV2 and TRBJ2-3): EPEVTQTPSHQVTQMGQEVILRCVPISNHLYFYWYRQILGQKVEFLVSFYNNEISEKSEIFDDQFSVERPDGSNFTLKIRSTKLEDSAMYFCASRFTSGAEFSSTDTQYFGPGTRLTVL.

This chain joins TRBV9 and TRBJ2-3, with D unclear. The CDR3 sequence is 15 residues long. With 0 bases removed from V and 3 bases from J, the gap between germline ends came to 11 bases. The germline V gene has CDR1 SGDLS and CDR2 YYNGEE. The CDR3: CASSVDLAATDTQYF. The DNA for the CDR3 is TGTGCCAGCAGCGTAGATCTTGCGGCAACAGATACGCAGTATTTT.

The chain carries TRBV10-3 and TRBJ1-1; D remains ambiguous. The CDR3 spans 15 residues. V dropped 3 bases and J dropped 1 base, with 12 bases sitting between them. The germline gives CDR1 ENHRY, CDR2 SYGVKD. CDR3 nucleotide sequence: TGTGCCATCAGTGACCCCGGACGGGGGAACACTGAAGCTTTCTTT. Its translation is CAISDPGRGNTEAFF.

The V and J genes are TRBV5-1 and TRBJ1-3; 8 bases map to TRBD1. Germline CDR1 and CDR2: SGHRS and YFSETQ. With 1 base clipped from V and 4 bases from J, the junction kept 7 bases outside the gene matches. The CDR3 contains 16 residues. The CDR3: CASSLSAGGSGNTIYF. Written as DNA, the CDR3 is TGCGCCAGCAGCTTGTCAGCAGGGGGCTCAGGAAACACCATATATTTT. Full variable domain (missing parts from reference TRBV5-1 and TRBJ1-3): KAGVTQTPRYLIKTRGQQVTLSCSPISGHRSVSWYQQTPGQGLQFLFEYFSETQRNKGNFPGRFSGRQFSNSRSEMNVSTLELGDSALYLCASSLSAGGSGNTIYFGEGSWLTVV.

The chain couples TRBV19 to TRBJ2-7, with D possibly matching TRBD1 (6 bases). V lost 6 bases and J lost 6, with 15 bases in between. The CDR3 is made up of 13 amino acids. Germline CDR1 reads LNHDA; CDR2 reads SQIVND (reference sequence). CDR3 region: CASRGASPSEQYF. The CDR3 region has the DNA TGTGCCAGTAGGGGGGCGTCCCCGAGCGAGCAGTACTTC.

The rearrangement links TRBV6-6 to TRBJ1-6; 8 bases are shared with TRBD1. The CDR3 is made up of 16 amino acids. With V trimmed by 2 bases and J by 8 bases, 8 bases remained unmatched. Germline CDR1 MNHNY, CDR2 SVGAGI (reference sequence). This CDR3 is CASSYTTGGGDSPLHF. CDR3 nucleotide sequence: TGTGCCAGCAGTTACACAACAGGGGGTGGGGATTCACCCCTCCACTTT.